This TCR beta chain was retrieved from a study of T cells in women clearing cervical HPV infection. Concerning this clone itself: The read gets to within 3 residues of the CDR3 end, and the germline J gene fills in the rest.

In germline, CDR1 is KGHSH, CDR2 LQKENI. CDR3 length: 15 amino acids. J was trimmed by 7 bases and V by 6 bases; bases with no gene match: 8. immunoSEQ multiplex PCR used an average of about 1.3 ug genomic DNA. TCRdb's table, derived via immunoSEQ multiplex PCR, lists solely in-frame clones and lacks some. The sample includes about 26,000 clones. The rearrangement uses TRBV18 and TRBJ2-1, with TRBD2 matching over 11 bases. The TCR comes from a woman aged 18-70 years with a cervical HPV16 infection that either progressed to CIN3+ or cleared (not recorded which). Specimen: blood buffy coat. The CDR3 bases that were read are TGTGCCAGCTCCCGCGGGGCTAGCGGGGGGAATGAG. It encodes CASSRGASGGNE. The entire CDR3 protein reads CASSRGASGGNEQFF.